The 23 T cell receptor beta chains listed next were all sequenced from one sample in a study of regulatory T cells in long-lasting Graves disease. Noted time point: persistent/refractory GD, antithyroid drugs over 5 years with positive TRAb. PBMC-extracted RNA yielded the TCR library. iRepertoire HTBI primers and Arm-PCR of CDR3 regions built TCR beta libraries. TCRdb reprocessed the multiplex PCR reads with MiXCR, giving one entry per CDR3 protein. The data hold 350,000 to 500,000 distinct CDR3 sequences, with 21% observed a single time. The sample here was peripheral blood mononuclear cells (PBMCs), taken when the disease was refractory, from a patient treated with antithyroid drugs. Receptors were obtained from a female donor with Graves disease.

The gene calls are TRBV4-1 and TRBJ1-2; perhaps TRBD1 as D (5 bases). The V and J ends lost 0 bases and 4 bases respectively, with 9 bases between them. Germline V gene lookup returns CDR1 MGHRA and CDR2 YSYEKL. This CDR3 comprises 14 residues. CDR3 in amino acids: CASSQDTQGYGYTF. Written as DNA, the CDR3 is TGCGCCAGCAGCCAAGATACCCAGGGCTATGGCTACACCTTC.

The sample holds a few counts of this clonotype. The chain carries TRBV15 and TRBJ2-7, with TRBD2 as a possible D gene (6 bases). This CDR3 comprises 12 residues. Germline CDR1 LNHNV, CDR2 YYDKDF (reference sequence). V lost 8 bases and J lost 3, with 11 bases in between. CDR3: CATAGPSYEQYF. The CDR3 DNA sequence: TGTGCCACCGCGGGACCCAGCTACGAGCAGTACTTC. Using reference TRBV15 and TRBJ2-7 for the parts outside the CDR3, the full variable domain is DAMVIQNPRYQVTQFGKPVTLSCSQTLNHNVMYWYQQKSSQAPKLLFHYYDKDFNNEADTPDNFQSRRPNTSFCFLDIRSPGLGDTAMYLCATAGPSYEQYFGPGTRLTVT.

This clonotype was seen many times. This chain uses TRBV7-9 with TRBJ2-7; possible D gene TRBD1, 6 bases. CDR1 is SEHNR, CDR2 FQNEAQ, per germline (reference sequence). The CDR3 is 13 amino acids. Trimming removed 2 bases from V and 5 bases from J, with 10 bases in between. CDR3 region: CASSLSDSHEQYF. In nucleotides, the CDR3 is TGTGCCAGCAGCTTATCGGACAGCCACGAGCAGTACTTC.

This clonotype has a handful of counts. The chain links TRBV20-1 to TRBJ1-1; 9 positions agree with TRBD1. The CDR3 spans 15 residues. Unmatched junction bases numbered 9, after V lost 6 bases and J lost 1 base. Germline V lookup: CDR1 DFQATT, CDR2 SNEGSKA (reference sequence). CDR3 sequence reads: CSAFRGTGTNTEAFF. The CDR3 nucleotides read TGCAGTGCCTTCAGGGGGACAGGGACGAACACTGAAGCTTTCTTT.

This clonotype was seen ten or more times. The CDR3 sequence: CASRPRAPGSHSYEQYF. As DNA, the CDR3 is TGTGCCAGCAGACCCCGAGCGCCGGGCTCGCACTCCTACGAGCAGTACTTC. The V call is TRBV6-1, the J call TRBJ2-7, with D hard to call. The germline V gene encodes CDR1 MNHNS and CDR2 SASEGT. Trimming took 6 bases from V and 0 from J, leaving 21 bases between them. The CDR3 contains 17 residues.

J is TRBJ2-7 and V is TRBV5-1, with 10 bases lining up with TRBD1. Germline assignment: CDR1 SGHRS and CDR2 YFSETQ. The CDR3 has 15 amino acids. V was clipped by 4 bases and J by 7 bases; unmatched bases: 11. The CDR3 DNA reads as TGCGCCAGCAGCGTCCCGGGACAGGGGATGGGGGAGCAGTACTTC. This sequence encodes CASSVPGQGMGEQYF.

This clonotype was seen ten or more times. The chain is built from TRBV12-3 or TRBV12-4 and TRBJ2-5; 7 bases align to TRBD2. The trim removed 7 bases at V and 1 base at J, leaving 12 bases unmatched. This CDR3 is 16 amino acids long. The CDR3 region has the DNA TGTGCCAGCAAGCGGAGCGGGATAACCATCCAAGAGACCCAGTACTTC. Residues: CASKRSGITIQETQYF.

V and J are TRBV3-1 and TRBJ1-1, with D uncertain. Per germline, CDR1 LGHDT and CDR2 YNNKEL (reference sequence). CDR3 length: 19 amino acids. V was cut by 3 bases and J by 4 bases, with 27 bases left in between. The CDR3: CASSQYDTTPQRRGTEAFF. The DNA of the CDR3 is TGTGCCAGCAGCCAGTACGACACCACCCCTCAGCGACGGGGCACTGAAGCTTTCTTT.

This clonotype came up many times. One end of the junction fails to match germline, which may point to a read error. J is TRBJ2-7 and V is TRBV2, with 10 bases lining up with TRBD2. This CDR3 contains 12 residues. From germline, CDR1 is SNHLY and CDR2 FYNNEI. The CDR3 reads CASSEPGLAVRF. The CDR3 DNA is TGTGCCAGCAGTGAACCCGGACTAGCGGTGCGTTTC.

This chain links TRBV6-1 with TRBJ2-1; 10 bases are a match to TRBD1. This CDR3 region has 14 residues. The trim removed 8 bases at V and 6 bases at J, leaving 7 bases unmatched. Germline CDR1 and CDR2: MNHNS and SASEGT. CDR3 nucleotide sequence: TGTGCCAGCCTTGGGACAGGGGTAAGCAATGAGCAGTTCTTC. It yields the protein CASLGTGVSNEQFF.

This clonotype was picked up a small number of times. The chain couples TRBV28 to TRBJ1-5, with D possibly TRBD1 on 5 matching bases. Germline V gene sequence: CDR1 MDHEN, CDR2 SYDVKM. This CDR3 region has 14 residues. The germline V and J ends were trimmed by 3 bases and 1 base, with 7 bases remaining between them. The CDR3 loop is CASSFGGSNQPQHF. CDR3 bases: TGTGCCAGCAGTTTCGGGGGAAGCAATCAGCCCCAGCATTTT. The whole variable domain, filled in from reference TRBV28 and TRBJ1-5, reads DVKVTQSSRYLVKRTGEKVFLECVQDMDHENMFWYRQDPGLGLRLIYFSYDVKMKEKGDIPEGYSVSREKKERFSLILESASTNQTSMYLCASSFGGSNQPQHFGDGTRLSIL.

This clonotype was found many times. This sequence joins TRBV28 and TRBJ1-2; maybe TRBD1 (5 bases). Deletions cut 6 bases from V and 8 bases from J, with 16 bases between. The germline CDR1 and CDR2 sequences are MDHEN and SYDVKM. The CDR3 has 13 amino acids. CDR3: CASSPGQGRGYTF. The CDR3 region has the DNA TGTGCCAGCAGCCCCGGGCAGGGACGGGGCTACACCTTC.

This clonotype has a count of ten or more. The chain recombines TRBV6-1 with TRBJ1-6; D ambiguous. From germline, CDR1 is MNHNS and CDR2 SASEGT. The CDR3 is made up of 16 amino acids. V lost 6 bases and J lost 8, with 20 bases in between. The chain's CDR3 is CASRNPSGRFHSPLHF. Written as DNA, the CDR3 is TGTGCCAGCAGAAACCCATCCGGCCGCTTTCATTCACCCCTCCACTTT.

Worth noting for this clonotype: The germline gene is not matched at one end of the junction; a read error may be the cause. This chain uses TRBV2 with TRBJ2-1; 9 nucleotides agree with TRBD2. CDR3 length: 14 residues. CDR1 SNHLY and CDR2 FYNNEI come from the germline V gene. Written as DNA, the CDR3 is TGTGCCAGTAGCGCGGGAGGGTACCAAGAGACCCAGTGCTTC. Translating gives CASSAGGYQETQCF.

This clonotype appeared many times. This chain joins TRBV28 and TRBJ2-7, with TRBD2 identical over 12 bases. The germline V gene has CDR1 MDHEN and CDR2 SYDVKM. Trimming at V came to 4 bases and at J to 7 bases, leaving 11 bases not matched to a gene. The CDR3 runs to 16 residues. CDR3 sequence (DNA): TGTGCCAGCAGTTCCCGGACTAGCGGGATGGAGGGAGAGCAGTACTTC. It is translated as CASSSRTSGMEGEQYF.

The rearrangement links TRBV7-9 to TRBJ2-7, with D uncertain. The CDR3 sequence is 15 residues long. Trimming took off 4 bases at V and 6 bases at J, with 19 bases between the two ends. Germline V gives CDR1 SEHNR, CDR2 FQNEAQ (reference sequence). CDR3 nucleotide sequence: TGTGCCAGCAGCTCCAGGACGGATCTCCTACGCGAGCAGTACTTC. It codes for CASSSRTDLLREQYF. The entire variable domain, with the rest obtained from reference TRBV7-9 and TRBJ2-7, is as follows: DTGVSQNPRHKITKRGQNVTFRCDPISEHNRLYWYRQTLGQGPEFLTYFQNEAQLEKSRLLSDRFSAERPKGSFSTLEIQRTEQGDSAMYLCASSSRTDLLREQYFGPGTRLTVT.

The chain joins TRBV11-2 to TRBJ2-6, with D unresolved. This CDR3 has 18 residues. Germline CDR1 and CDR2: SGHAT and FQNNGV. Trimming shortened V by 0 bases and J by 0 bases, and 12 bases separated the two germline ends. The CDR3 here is CASSLDHWGTSGANVLTF. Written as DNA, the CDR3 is TGTGCCAGCAGCTTAGATCATTGGGGAACCTCTGGGGCCAACGTCCTGACTTTC.

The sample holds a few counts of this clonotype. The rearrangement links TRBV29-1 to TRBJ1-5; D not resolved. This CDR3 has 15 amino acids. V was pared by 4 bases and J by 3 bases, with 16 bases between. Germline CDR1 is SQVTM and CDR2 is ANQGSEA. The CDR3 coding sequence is TGCAGCGTTGGGCTTGGAAGGCGAATCAATCAGCCCCAGCATTTT. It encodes CSVGLGRRINQPQHF.

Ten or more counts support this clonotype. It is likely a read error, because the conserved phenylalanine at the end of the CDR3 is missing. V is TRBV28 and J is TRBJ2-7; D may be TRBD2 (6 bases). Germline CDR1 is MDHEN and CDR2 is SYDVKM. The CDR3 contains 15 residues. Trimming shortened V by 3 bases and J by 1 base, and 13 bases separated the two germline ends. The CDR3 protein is CASSFTGTLSYEQYL. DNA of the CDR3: TGTGCCAGCAGTTTTACCGGGACTCTTTCCTACGAGCAGTACCTC.

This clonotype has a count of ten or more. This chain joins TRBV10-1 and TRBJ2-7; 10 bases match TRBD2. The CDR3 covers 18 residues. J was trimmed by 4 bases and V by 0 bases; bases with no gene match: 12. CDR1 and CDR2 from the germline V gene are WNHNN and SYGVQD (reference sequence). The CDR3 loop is CASSESTYLAGDRYEQYF. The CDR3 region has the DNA TGCGCCAGCAGTGAGTCGACATATCTAGCGGGAGATCGGTACGAGCAGTACTTC.

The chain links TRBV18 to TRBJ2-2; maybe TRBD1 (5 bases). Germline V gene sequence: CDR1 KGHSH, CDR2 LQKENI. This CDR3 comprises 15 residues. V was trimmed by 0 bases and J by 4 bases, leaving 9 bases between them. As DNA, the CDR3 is TGTGCCAGCTCACCACCTTCAGGGTCCACCGGGGAGCTGTTTTTT. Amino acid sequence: CASSPPSGSTGELFF.

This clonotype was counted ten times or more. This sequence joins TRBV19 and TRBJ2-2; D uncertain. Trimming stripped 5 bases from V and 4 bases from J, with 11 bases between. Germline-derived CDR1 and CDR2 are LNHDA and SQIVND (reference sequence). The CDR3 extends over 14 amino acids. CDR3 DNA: TGTGCCAGTAGTGCTCCCCTGGGCACCGGGGAGCTGTTTTTT. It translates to CASSAPLGTGELFF.

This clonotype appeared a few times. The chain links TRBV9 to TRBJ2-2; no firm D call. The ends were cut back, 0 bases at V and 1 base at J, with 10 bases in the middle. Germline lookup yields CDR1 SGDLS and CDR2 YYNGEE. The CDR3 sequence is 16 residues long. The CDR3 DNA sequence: TGTGCCAGCAGCGTAGGGGTAGGAAGGAACACCGGGGAGCTGTTTTTT. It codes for CASSVGVGRNTGELFF.